This passage covers 16 T cell receptor beta chains from one sample sequenced in a study of T cell responses to AZD1222 COVID-19 vaccine. The table came from immunoSEQ multiplex PCR; TCRdb's copy has only in-frame clones and leaves some out. The table has some 120,000 clones, 70% to 90% seen once; the top ten hold 1.5% to 2%. This specimen consisted of peripheral blood, obtained on day 0 of AZD1222 vaccination. The receptors were sampled from an adult in good health.

V usage is TRBV7-9 and J usage is TRBJ2-4; D unclear. The length of the CDR3 is 16 residues. Trimming pared 5 bases from V and 1 base from J, leaving 15 bases between. The germline V gene encodes CDR1 SEHNR and CDR2 FQNEAQ (reference sequence). The CDR3 is CASSPGKVEAKNIQYF. The CDR3 nucleotides read TGTGCCAGCAGCCCAGGAAAGGTCGAGGCCAAAAACATTCAGTACTTC.

The rearrangement uses TRBV27 and TRBJ2-7; possibly TRBD1 for D (6 bases). CDR3 length: 14 amino acids. Trimming took 5 bases from V and 2 from J, leaving 13 bases between them. Germline V gene sequence: CDR1 MNHEY, CDR2 SMNVEV (reference sequence). In nucleotides, the CDR3 is TGTGCCAGCAGTGCACAGGGCCTACCCTACGAGCAGTACTTC. Its translation is CASSAQGLPYEQYF.

CDR3 region: CATSRGGANEKLFF. The DNA of the CDR3 is TGTGCCACCAGCAGAGGGGGAGCTAATGAAAAACTGTTTTTT. This sequence joins TRBV15 and TRBJ1-4, with D unclear. V lost 1 base, J lost 3 bases, and 6 bases lay in between. In germline, CDR1 is LNHNV, CDR2 YYDKDF (reference sequence). There are 14 residues in the CDR3.

This clone was recorded only once. This sample also contains other DNA sequences that code for the same CDR3. The rearrangement joins TRBV5-6 to TRBJ1-4, with unresolved D. Trimming took off 4 bases at V and 0 bases at J, with 13 bases between the two ends. CDR1 SGHDT and CDR2 YYEEEE come from the germline V gene. The CDR3 totals 16 residues. The CDR3 coding sequence is TGTGCCAGCAGCCGTGGGCGGGGAGCAACTAATGAAAAACTGTTTTTT. It encodes CASSRGRGATNEKLFF.

The CDR3 loop reads CASSPGTGVTDTQYF. For the CDR3, the DNA is TGTGCCAGCTCACCCGGGACAGGGGTCACAGATACGCAGTATTTT. The genes are TRBV18 and TRBJ2-3; 10 bases align to TRBD1. Per germline, CDR1 KGHSH and CDR2 LQKENI. The CDR3 consists of 15 residues. V gave up 3 bases and J gave up 2 bases; unmatched junction bases: 2.

The chain links TRBV6-5 to TRBJ2-4; D not certain. This CDR3 region has 12 residues. Germline V gene lookup returns CDR1 MNHEY and CDR2 SVGAGI. Trimming took 6 bases from V and 16 from J, leaving 19 bases between them. The CDR3 DNA is TGTGCCAGCAGGGCAGACTCGTACTCTGTTTACTTC. Encoded protein: CASRADSYSVYF.

The rearrangement joins TRBV19 to TRBJ2-1; 11 nucleotides line up with TRBD2. Germline CDR1 LNHDA, CDR2 SQIVND (reference sequence). The CDR3 has 15 residues. V lost 5 bases to trimming and J lost 8 bases; unmatched junction nucleotides: 8. In DNA, the CDR3 is TGTGCCAGTAGTCTACCGACTAGCGGGAAGGATGAGCAGTTCTTC. It encodes CASSLPTSGKDEQFF.

The chain has TRBV15 and TRBJ1-2; 7 bases fit TRBD1. V lost 1 base and J lost 6; bases outside the gene matches: 11. The CDR3 runs 16 residues. CDR1 and CDR2 from the germline V gene are LNHNV and YYDKDF (reference sequence). The CDR3 DNA reads as TGTGCCACCAGCAGAGGGGATGAGACAGGGTTCGATGGCTACACCTTC. Translated, it gives CATSRGDETGFDGYTF.

This chain uses TRBV6-5 with TRBJ2-7; the D is unclear. CDR1 is MNHEY, CDR2 SVGAGI, per germline. Between the trimmed V and J ends, which lost 0 bases and 2 bases, there was a span of 5 bases. This CDR3 region has 13 residues. The CDR3 nucleotides are TGTGCCAGCAGTTACTCCCAGACCTACGAGCAGTACTTC. It specifies CASSYSQTYEQYF.

The chain links TRBV12-3 or TRBV12-4 to TRBJ1-4; TRBD1 is a possible D gene (5 bases). This CDR3 region has 13 residues. V lost 5 bases to trimming and J lost 8 bases, with 12 bases between them. The CDR3 DNA is TGTGCCAGCAGTCCAGGGCTTGCGGAAAAACTGTTTTTT. Protein product: CASSPGLAEKLFF.

V is TRBV5-1 and J is TRBJ2-3, with D possibly being TRBD1 or TRBD2 (5 bases each). CDR3 length: 14 amino acids. V lost 7 bases and J lost 0, with 12 bases in between. Germline lookup yields CDR1 SGHRS and CDR2 YFSETQ. CDR3 in amino acids: CASFTGQSTDTQYF. The CDR3 nucleotides read TGCGCCAGCTTCACGGGGCAAAGCACAGATACGCAGTATTTT.

V usage is TRBV7-2 and J usage is TRBJ2-3, with TRBD2 matching 10 bases. The CDR3 consists of 16 residues. CDR1 and CDR2 (germline): SGHTA, FQGNSA. Unmatched junction bases numbered 9, after V lost 4 bases and J lost 5 bases. The CDR3 DNA follows: TGTGCCAGCAGCTCCCCGGGGAGCGGGGGGGGAGATACGCAGTATTTT. As protein: CASSSPGSGGGDTQYF.

V usage is TRBV4-1 and J usage is TRBJ2-3; D gene unclear. The CDR3 runs to 12 residues. The germline V gene has CDR1 MGHRA and CDR2 YSYEKL. V lost 1 base and J lost 5, with 4 bases in between. CDR3 loop: CASSQVRDTQYF. CDR3 DNA: TGCGCCAGCAGCCAAGTGAGAGATACGCAGTATTTT.

The table lists this clone with a few counts. The chain links TRBV5-1 to TRBJ1-2; D gene unclear. Germline V gene data show CDR1 as SGHRS and CDR2 as YFSETQ. This CDR3 spans 14 amino acids. Trimming took off 0 bases at V and 3 bases at J, with 9 bases between the two ends. The CDR3 DNA reads as TGCGCCAGCAGCTTGGGGGAGGCCTACTATGGCTACACCTTC. Its translation: CASSLGEAYYGYTF. Full variable domain (rest looked up from reference TRBV5-1 and TRBJ1-2): KAGVTQTPRYLIKTRGQQVTLSCSPISGHRSVSWYQQTPGQGLQFLFEYFSETQRNKGNFPGRFSGRQFSNSRSEMNVSTLELGDSALYLCASSLGEAYYGYTFGSGTRLTVV.

V and J are TRBV15 and TRBJ1-3; no clear D. V was shortened by 8 bases and J by 0 bases, with 14 bases between the two germline ends. CDR1 and CDR2 from the germline V gene are LNHNV and YYDKDF (reference sequence). CDR3 length equals 15 residues. CDR3 nucleotides: TGTGCCACCTCTCGGACCGGGAACTCTGGAAACACCATATATTTT. Protein sequence: CATSRTGNSGNTIYF.

The chain joins TRBV7-3 to TRBJ1-6; D may be TRBD1 (5 bases). V lost 3 bases, J lost 7 bases, and 16 bases lay in between. CDR1 and CDR2 from the germline V gene are SGHTA and FQGTGA. This CDR3 contains 16 residues. Here the CDR3 reads CASSLDPGRTNSPLHF. Written as DNA, the CDR3 is TGTGCCAGCAGCTTGGATCCGGGCAGGACAAATTCACCCCTCCACTTT. The whole variable domain, remainder taken from reference TRBV7-3 and TRBJ1-6, is GAGVSQTPSNKVTEKGKYVELRCDPISGHTALYWYRQSLGQGPEFLIYFQGTGAADDSGLPNDRFFAVRPEGSVSTLKIQRTERGDSAVYLCASSLDPGRTNSPLHFGNGTRLTVT.